What follows is one T cell receptor (beta chain) and its context. The record originates from a study of shared T cell receptors in the human thymus. Libraries were prepared by immunoSEQ multiplex PCR; TCRdb keeps only in-frame clonotypes and omits some of them. The sample has tens of thousands of clones; 90% to 95% are singletons. Trimming took off 4 bases at V and 1 base at J, with 17 bases between the two ends. Germline V lookup: CDR1 LNHNV, CDR2 YYDKDF (reference sequence). This CDR3 has 17 amino acids. The material sequenced was thymocytes. This chain uses TRBV15 with TRBJ2-4; maybe TRBD2 (6 bases). This TCR was sampled from a human donor. CDR3 in DNA: TGTGCCACCAGCATTCGAGCGGGCAGACCGGCCAAAAACATTCAGTACTTC. This gives the protein CATSIRAGRPAKNIQYF.